This T cell receptor (beta chain) was obtained from a study of blood T cell repertoires in COVID-19. Study summary: Acute-phase and convalescent COVID-19 samples originated in the United States, Italy and Spain.

Data came from immunoSEQ multiplex PCR; TCRdb stores just in-frame clones and leaves some out. The sample shows a few hundred thousand clones, roughly 85% of them seen only once. Sequences were obtained from peripheral blood. The TCR was taken from a man aged 50 to 60 with active or convalescent COVID-19.

CDR3 residues: CASSLGQGLYNEQFF. As DNA, the CDR3 is TGTGCCAGCAGCCTAGGACAGGGGCTCTACAATGAGCAGTTCTTC. This chain links TRBV2 with TRBJ2-1, with TRBD1 matching over 9 bases. Germline CDR1 reads SNHLY; CDR2 reads FYNNEI. The CDR3 runs 15 residues. V trimming: 6 bases; J trimming: 3 bases; junction bases outside the gene matches: 6.